This T cell receptor (beta chain) comes out of a study of Tregs in tolerant kidney transplant recipients. CD4+CD25+CD127- Tregs, CD4+CD25- non-Tregs, CD4 and CD8 cells were sorted. Assay used: immunoSEQ multiplex PCR; TCRdb lists only in-frame clones, some missing. The sample yields roughly 66,000 clones, around nine tenths seen once. V lost 5 bases to trimming and J lost 0 bases, with 8 bases between them. The CDR3 consists of 13 residues. Germline CDR1 and CDR2: MNHNS and SASEGT. The TCR was taken from a human donor who received a combined kidney and bone marrow transplant. Specimen: CD8+ T cells from blood, collected before the transplant. The chain is built from TRBV6-1 and TRBJ2-7, with D perhaps TRBD1 (5 bases). The CDR3 DNA follows: TGTGCCAGCAGTTCAGGGAACTCCTACGAGCAGTACTTC. It translates to CASSSGNSYEQYF.